Below, 25 T cell receptor beta chains from the same sample are listed, as sequenced in a study of T cell responses to AZD1222 COVID-19 vaccine. Assay: immunoSEQ multiplex PCR; the TCRdb copy retains only in-frame clones and omits some. The sample includes fewer than 120,000 clones, around 85% of them seen just once. The material was peripheral blood, obtained on day 0 of AZD1222 vaccination. The receptors were gathered from an adult in good health.

The CDR3 is CASSPLEGGAGGYTF. CDR3 DNA: TGTGCCAGCTCACCCCTCGAAGGGGGCGCAGGTGGCTACACCTTC. The chain uses TRBV18 and TRBJ1-2; 7 nucleotides match TRBD1. Germline values: CDR1 KGHSH, CDR2 LQKENI. CDR3 length: 15 residues. J gave up 7 bases and V 3 bases, and 11 bases lay outside the gene matches.

The table lists this clone with a count of one. Written as DNA, the CDR3 is TGTGCCAGCAGTTTGGGAAGGCAAAGGAACACTGAAGCTTTCTTT. This sequence encodes CASSLGRQRNTEAFF. This sequence joins TRBV28 and TRBJ1-1; no reliable D call. The CDR3 runs 15 residues. Per germline, CDR1 MDHEN and CDR2 SYDVKM. V was pared by 3 bases and J by 1 base, with 12 bases between.

The chain employs TRBV7-2 and TRBJ2-1; 12 nucleotides agree with TRBD2. This CDR3 has 17 residues. The V segment lost 4 bases and the J segment 5 bases; nucleotides outside the gene matches: 9. Germline V gives CDR1 SGHTA, CDR2 FQGNSA. The chain's CDR3 is CASSSSGGAGVNNEQFF. CDR3 nucleotide sequence: TGTGCCAGCAGCTCTAGCGGGGGGGCCGGTGTAAACAATGAGCAGTTCTTC.

The chain recombines TRBV5-6 with TRBJ2-3; 14 positions agree with TRBD2. V gave up 4 bases and J gave up 2 bases; unmatched junction bases: 9. The CDR3 contains 18 residues. Germline V gene data show CDR1 as SGHDT and CDR2 as YYEEEE. CDR3 amino acids: CASSPTSGGAGYTDTQYF. CDR3 DNA sequence: TGTGCCAGCAGCCCGACTAGCGGGGGGGCGGGTTACACAGATACGCAGTATTTT.

The chain is built from TRBV9 and TRBJ1-2; 7 nucleotides align to TRBD1. J lost 8 bases, V lost 0 bases, and 13 bases had no gene match. The CDR3 is made up of 16 amino acids. Per the germline V gene, CDR1 is SGDLS and CDR2 is YYNGEE. CDR3: CASSVATTAGGRGYTF. The CDR3 DNA sequence: TGTGCCAGCAGCGTAGCTACCACGGCAGGGGGTAGGGGCTACACCTTC.

The genes are TRBV5-1 and TRBJ2-3; TRBD2 matches at 8 bases. V was pared by 7 bases and J by 3 bases, with 7 bases of the junction left unmatched. Germline loops: CDR1 SGHRS, CDR2 YFSETQ. The CDR3 runs 14 residues. The CDR3 nucleotides are TGCGCCAGCCAGCTTACGGGGGGGACAGATACGCAGTATTTT. It translates to CASQLTGGTDTQYF.

The chain is built from TRBV19 and TRBJ2-4, with a possible D match to TRBD2 (6 bases). Germline loops: CDR1 LNHDA, CDR2 SQIVND (reference sequence). The CDR3 runs 14 residues. V lost 9 bases, J lost 6 bases, and 18 bases lay in between. For the CDR3, the DNA is TGTGCCAGCTCCCGGGGGTCTAGTGGAAACATTCAGTACTTC. Amino acids: CASSRGSSGNIQYF.

The chain uses TRBV11-3 and TRBJ1-5; a weak D match, TRBD1 (5 bases). Trimming stripped 2 bases from V and 0 bases from J, with 20 bases between. Looked up from germline, CDR1 is SGHNT and CDR2 is YENEEA. The CDR3 covers 19 residues. Here the CDR3 DNA reads TGTGCCAGCAGCTTACTACACGGGGCGACACAACATAGCAATCAGCCCCAGCATTTT. This translates into CASSLLHGATQHSNQPQHF.

The chain uses TRBV28 and TRBJ2-5, with TRBD2 identical over 13 bases. J was trimmed by 5 bases and V by 5 bases; bases with no gene match: 14. Germline V gene sequence: CDR1 MDHEN, CDR2 SYDVKM. This CDR3 spans 18 amino acids. The CDR3 nucleotides read TGTGCCAGCAGTCCAATAGGACTAACTAGCGGGAGGGGCGAGACCCAGTACTTC. It codes for CASSPIGLTSGRGETQYF.

The chain joins TRBV10-3 to TRBJ2-1; D gene unclear. The V end was cut by 8 bases, the J end by 6 bases, with 14 bases between. CDR1 and CDR2 (germline): ENHRY, SYGVKD. The CDR3 sequence is 13 residues long. Here the CDR3 reads CAIAPLASNEQFF. In DNA form, the CDR3 reads TGTGCCATCGCCCCCCTGGCGAGCAATGAGCAGTTCTTC.

The chain links TRBV2 to TRBJ1-6, with TRBD1 matching 8 bases. CDR1 and CDR2 from the germline V gene are SNHLY and FYNNEI. This CDR3 is built from 14 residues. Unmatched junction bases numbered 5, after V lost 4 bases and J lost 9 bases. The CDR3 DNA reads as TGTGCCAGCAGTGGACAGGGGCCTACTTCACCCCTCCACTTT. Translating gives CASSGQGPTSPLHF.

The V call is TRBV7-8, the J call TRBJ2-7; the D is unclear. The CDR3 runs to 14 residues. The V gene lost 1 base and the J gene lost 3 bases, with 10 bases spanning the gap. Germline V CDR1 and CDR2: SGHVS, FQNEAQ. CDR3 nucleotide sequence: TGTGCCAGCAGCTTAGAGCACAGCTACTACGAGCAGTACTTC. The encoded protein is CASSLEHSYYEQYF.

This chain uses TRBV7-2 with TRBJ2-5; 10 bases match TRBD2. The V gene's germline CDR1 is SGHTA and CDR2 FQGNSA. This CDR3 comprises 17 residues. V gave up 1 base and J gave up 1 base; unmatched junction bases: 6. CDR3 loop: CASSLGLLAGAQETQYF. DNA of the CDR3: TGTGCCAGCAGCTTAGGTTTGCTAGCGGGGGCCCAAGAGACCCAGTACTTC.

The chain uses TRBV28 and TRBJ2-2; maybe TRBD1 (5 bases). This CDR3 has 17 amino acids. Germline values: CDR1 MDHEN, CDR2 SYDVKM. The V end was cut by 1 base, the J end by 2 bases, with 14 bases between. The CDR3 is CASSLFVRGANTGELFF. CDR3 DNA sequence: TGTGCCAGCAGTTTATTTGTTCGTGGGGCTAACACCGGGGAGCTGTTTTTT.

The chain has TRBV24-1 and TRBJ2-1; possibly TRBD1 or TRBD2 for D (5 bases each). CDR1 is KGHDR, CDR2 SFDVKD, per germline. Trimming removed 2 bases at V and 0 bases at J, with 7 bases between. The CDR3 consists of 15 residues. The CDR3 nucleotides read TGTGCCACCAGTGATTCCGGGACCTCCTACAATGAGCAGTTCTTC. Its translation is CATSDSGTSYNEQFF.

The rearrangement joins TRBV19 to TRBJ1-3, with 7 bases fitting TRBD1. CDR3 size: 13 residues. Per germline, CDR1 LNHDA and CDR2 SQIVND (reference sequence). V lost 9 bases, J lost 2 bases, and 4 bases stayed unmatched. CDR3 in DNA: TGTGCCAGCGAAGACAGGGCTGGAAACACCATATATTTT. Amino acid sequence: CASEDRAGNTIYF.

For this clone: Other DNA sequences in this sample translate to the same CDR3. The chain has TRBV9 and TRBJ2-7, with 14 bases fitting TRBD2. Germline trimming cut 0 bases from V and 2 bases from J; bases unmatched to any gene: 4. CDR1 and CDR2 (germline): SGDLS, YYNGEE. CDR3 length equals 17 residues. This chain's CDR3 is CASSVGLAGGPAYEQYF. The CDR3 DNA sequence: TGTGCCAGCAGCGTAGGACTAGCGGGAGGGCCCGCCTACGAGCAGTACTTC.

This chain's CDR3 is CAWRGRTSDSNQPQHF. DNA of the CDR3: TGTGCCTGGAGGGGACGGACATCGGACAGCAATCAGCCCCAGCATTTT. This chain joins TRBV30 and TRBJ1-5; tentative D call: TRBD1 (5 bases). V lost 3 bases to trimming and J lost 1 base, with 16 bases between them. Germline lookup yields CDR1 GTSNPN and CDR2 SVGIG (reference sequence). CDR3 length: 16 residues. The whole variable domain, remainder taken from reference TRBV30 and TRBJ1-5, is SQTIHQWPATLVQPVGSPLSLECTVEGTSNPNLYWYRQAAGRGLQLLFYSVGIGQISSEVPQNLSASRPQDRQFILSSKKLLLSDSGFYLCAWRGRTSDSNQPQHFGDGTRLSIL.

V usage is TRBV27 and J usage is TRBJ2-7; 9 nucleotides line up with TRBD2. The V segment lost 2 bases and the J segment 8 bases; nucleotides outside the gene matches: 10. Germline values: CDR1 MNHEY, CDR2 SMNVEV (reference sequence). This CDR3 spans 15 amino acids. In nucleotides, the CDR3 is TGTGCCAGCAGTTTAGGCCTTGGGACTAGCTTAAAGCAGTACTTC. Encoded protein: CASSLGLGTSLKQYF.

This chain connects TRBV7-9 to TRBJ1-5, with D possibly matching TRBD1 (5 bases). The CDR3 sequence is 15 residues long. Germline V gene lookup returns CDR1 SEHNR and CDR2 FQNEAQ (reference sequence). Trimming pared 5 bases from V and 2 bases from J, leaving 13 bases between. The CDR3 DNA reads as TGTGCCAGCAGCCCGGGGGTTTGGGGCAATCAGCCCCAGCATTTT. It is translated as CASSPGVWGNQPQHF.

J is TRBJ2-2 and V is TRBV6-5; D is ambiguous. The ends were cut back, 4 bases at V and 10 bases at J, with 10 bases in the middle. The germline gives CDR1 MNHEY, CDR2 SVGAGI. The CDR3 length is 12 residues. CDR3 DNA sequence: TGTGCCAGCAGTTTGACCCGTAAGGAGCTGTTTTTT. Its translation: CASSLTRKELFF.

CDR3 in DNA: TGCGCCAGCAGCTGGGGACAGGGGATATACGAGCAGTACTTC. Residues: CASSWGQGIYEQYF. The rearrangement joins TRBV5-1 to TRBJ2-7, with 10 bases matching TRBD1. Germline V gene data show CDR1 as SGHRS and CDR2 as YFSETQ. V trimming: 3 bases; J trimming: 4 bases; junction bases outside the gene matches: 4. The CDR3 is made up of 14 amino acids.

This chain links TRBV28 with TRBJ1-6; TRBD1 is a possible D gene (6 bases). The CDR3 covers 16 residues. Germline V gives CDR1 MDHEN, CDR2 SYDVKM. Trimming left V 6 bases short and J 7 bases short, with 19 bases between. CDR3 protein: CASSPPTGSGNSPLHF. The DNA of the CDR3 is TGTGCCAGCAGCCCTCCGACAGGAAGCGGGAATTCACCCCTCCACTTT.

The chain combines TRBV6-1 with TRBJ2-3, with 10 bases aligning to TRBD2. From germline, CDR1 is MNHNS and CDR2 SASEGT. V shed 4 bases, J shed 4 bases, and the junction held 5 bases outside the gene matches. The CDR3 runs to 15 residues. Here the CDR3 reads CASSASGGVPDTQYF. Written as DNA, the CDR3 is TGTGCCAGCAGTGCAAGCGGGGGGGTCCCAGATACGCAGTATTTT.

This chain joins TRBV18 and TRBJ1-4; 7 bases agree with TRBD1. This CDR3 spans 15 amino acids. Per germline, CDR1 KGHSH and CDR2 LQKENI. V lost 5 bases and J lost 4; bases outside the gene matches: 7. CDR3 sequence: CASSNRTGYNEKLFF. CDR3 coding DNA: TGTGCCAGCTCAAACCGGACAGGCTATAATGAAAAACTGTTTTTT. Combining the CDR3 with reference TRBV18 and TRBJ1-4 gives the whole variable domain NAGVMQNPRHLVRRRGQEARLRCSPMKGHSHVYWYRQLPEEGLKFMVYLQKENIIDESGMPKERFSAEFPKEGPSILRIQQVVRGDSAAYFCASSNRTGYNEKLFFGSGTQLSVL.